The 28 T cell receptor beta chains below all came from one sample that was sequenced in a study of T cell responses to AZD1222 COVID-19 vaccine. Clones were sequenced by immunoSEQ multiplex PCR, and TCRdb holds only the in-frame ones, with some missing. In the table there are around 130,000 clones, approximately 93% of which are singletons. The sequencing here drew on peripheral blood, taken on day 0 of AZD1222 vaccination. The receptors derive from an adult in good health.

The chain recombines TRBV3-1 (or the pseudogene TRBV3-2) with TRBJ1-6, with D perhaps matching TRBD1 (5 bases). The CDR3 contains 15 residues. Looked up from germline, CDR1 is LGHDT and CDR2 is YNNKEL (reference sequence). V lost 1 base, J lost 9 bases, and 13 bases lay in between. Here the CDR3 DNA reads TGTGCCAGCAGCCAAGTTAAGGGGATGGGTTCACCCCTCCACTTT. Protein: CASSQVKGMGSPLHF.

The CDR3 is CSASLGAWGTEAFF. The DNA of the CDR3 is TGCAGTGCTAGTTTGGGGGCGTGGGGCACTGAAGCTTTCTTT. The chain combines TRBV20-1 with TRBJ1-1, with a tentative D call TRBD1 (6 bases). V was cut by 3 bases and J by 4 bases, with 15 bases left in between. The CDR3 length is 14 residues. The germline gives CDR1 DFQATT, CDR2 SNEGSKA (reference sequence).

The chain couples TRBV19 to TRBJ2-7; tentative D call: TRBD2 (5 bases). The CDR3 runs 13 residues. Germline-derived CDR1 and CDR2 are LNHDA and SQIVND (reference sequence). The V end was cut by 6 bases, the J end by 6 bases, with 15 bases between. The CDR3 loop reads CASSLARVSEQYF. The CDR3 coding sequence is TGTGCCAGTAGCCTAGCCCGTGTTAGCGAGCAGTACTTC.

This rearrangement joins TRBV6-1 to TRBJ1-4; possible D gene TRBD1, 6 bases. Trimming removed 3 bases at V and 5 bases at J, with 13 bases between. Germline loops: CDR1 MNHNS, CDR2 SASEGT. The CDR3 extends over 15 amino acids. The CDR3 coding sequence is TGTGCCAGCAGTGACCTAAGGGGGTGGAATGAAAAACTGTTTTTT. It codes for CASSDLRGWNEKLFF.

V usage is TRBV5-1 and J usage is TRBJ1-1; D is uncertain. V lost 5 bases and J 4 bases, leaving 15 bases between the germline ends. The CDR3 runs to 14 residues. Germline assignment: CDR1 SGHRS and CDR2 YFSETQ. In DNA, the CDR3 is TGCGCCAGCAGAACACCGGGGTTGAGCACTGAAGCTTTCTTT. It codes for CASRTPGLSTEAFF.

The chain couples TRBV5-1 to TRBJ1-3; D gene ambiguous. V lost 0 bases, J lost 1 base, and 11 bases lay in between. Germline lookup yields CDR1 SGHRS and CDR2 YFSETQ. This CDR3 region has 16 residues. The CDR3 loop reads CASSLVPVGSGNTIYF. CDR3 bases: TGCGCCAGCAGCTTGGTCCCTGTGGGATCTGGAAACACCATATATTTT.

J is TRBJ2-3 and V is TRBV5-4; D call uncertain. The CDR3 covers 14 residues. Trimming took 4 bases from V and 6 from J, leaving 15 bases between them. Germline values: CDR1 SGHNT, CDR2 YYREEE (reference sequence). The CDR3 loop reads CASSHPEMGDTQYF. As DNA, the CDR3 is TGTGCCAGCAGCCACCCGGAGATGGGTGATACGCAGTATTTT.

J is TRBJ1-5 and V is TRBV14; D ambiguous. Between the trimmed V and J ends, which lost 5 bases and 9 bases, there was a span of 14 bases. The CDR3 sequence is 13 residues long. From germline, CDR1 is SGHDN and CDR2 FVKESK. Here the CDR3 reads CASSSSQVGPQHF. CDR3 DNA: TGTGCCAGCAGCTCCTCCCAAGTGGGGCCCCAGCATTTT.

The V gene is TRBV28, the J gene TRBJ2-3, with D possibly being TRBD2 (7 bases). This CDR3 contains 15 residues. V was trimmed by 7 bases and J by 2 bases, leaving 16 bases between them. Germline CDR1 MDHEN, CDR2 SYDVKM. CDR3 DNA sequence: TGTGCCAGCACTGACGGGGGGCAGGTCACAGATACGCAGTATTTT. Protein product: CASTDGGQVTDTQYF.

The CDR3 region has the DNA TGTGCCAGCAGTGATTCTCCGGGGACACTGGTCTCTGGGGCCAACGTCCTGACTTTC. Protein sequence: CASSDSPGTLVSGANVLTF. The J gene is TRBJ2-6, the V gene TRBV6-1; a possible D gene is TRBD1 (6 bases). Trimming pared 3 bases from V and 0 bases from J, leaving 18 bases between. The germline V gene has CDR1 MNHNS and CDR2 SASEGT. This CDR3 comprises 19 residues.

The chain recombines TRBV7-8 with TRBJ2-5, with TRBD2 identical over 10 bases. V shed 1 base, J shed 1 base, and the junction held 15 bases outside the gene matches. This CDR3 has 20 amino acids. Germline V gene lookup returns CDR1 SGHVS and CDR2 FQNEAQ. For the CDR3, the DNA is TGTGCCAGCAGCTTAGGGTCTTGGAGCGGGAGGGACCGTGGCCAAGAGACCCAGTACTTC. It translates to CASSLGSWSGRDRGQETQYF.

CDR3 protein: CASSVDREFNQPQHF. The CDR3 nucleotides are TGTGCCAGTAGTGTGGACAGGGAATTCAATCAGCCCCAGCATTTT. The chain uses TRBV19 and TRBJ1-5, with 8 bases that match TRBD1. This CDR3 region has 15 residues. Germline V gene sequence: CDR1 LNHDA, CDR2 SQIVND (reference sequence). Trimming cost V 5 bases and J 3 bases; bases outside gene matches: 6.

The chain combines TRBV12-3 or TRBV12-4 with TRBJ2-7; no clear D gene. The CDR3 covers 13 residues. Between the trimmed V and J ends, which lost 1 base and 6 bases, there was a span of 10 bases. CDR3 region: CASSLGTGFEQYF. The CDR3 DNA is TGTGCCAGCAGTTTAGGTACGGGTTTCGAGCAGTACTTC.

This chain connects TRBV30 to TRBJ2-4; D not resolved. The CDR3 length is 13 residues. V shed 4 bases and J shed 1 base, with 8 bases lying between them. CDR1 GTSNPN and CDR2 SVGIG come from the germline V gene (reference sequence). This CDR3 is CAWKAGAKNIQYF. DNA of the CDR3: TGTGCCTGGAAGGCTGGGGCCAAAAACATTCAGTACTTC. Full variable domain (outside the CDR3, taken from reference TRBV30 and TRBJ2-4): SQTIHQWPATLVQPVGSPLSLECTVEGTSNPNLYWYRQAAGRGLQLLFYSVGIGQISSEVPQNLSASRPQDRQFILSSKKLLLSDSGFYLCAWKAGAKNIQYFGAGTRLSVL.

The rearrangement joins TRBV7-3 to TRBJ2-3; D gene unclear. The CDR3 covers 15 residues. V gave up 2 bases and J gave up 5 bases, with 14 bases separating them. Germline V gene lookup returns CDR1 SGHTA and CDR2 FQGTGA. In DNA form, the CDR3 reads TGTGCCAGCAGCTTATGGCCTCCCCCCCTAGATACGCAGTATTTT. Its translation: CASSLWPPPLDTQYF.

The rearrangement links TRBV6-5 to TRBJ1-2, with 11 bases aligning to TRBD1. Per the germline V gene, CDR1 is MNHEY and CDR2 is SVGAGI. With V trimmed by 2 bases and J by 4 bases, 3 bases remained unmatched. The length of the CDR3 is 15 residues. The CDR3 nucleotides read TGTGCCAGCAGTTACACAGGGACAGGGGGCTATGGCTACACCTTC. Its translation is CASSYTGTGGYGYTF.

The chain uses TRBV9 and TRBJ2-3; no clear D gene. Germline V gene lookup returns CDR1 SGDLS and CDR2 YYNGEE. The CDR3 totals 14 residues. Trimming pared 1 base from V and 0 bases from J, leaving 6 bases between. CDR3 coding DNA: TGTGCCAGCAGCGTAAAGGGCAGCACAGATACGCAGTATTTT. This sequence encodes CASSVKGSTDTQYF.

The rearrangement links TRBV20-1 to TRBJ2-7, with D perhaps TRBD2 (5 bases). V lost 7 bases, J lost 6 bases, and 13 bases lay in between. The CDR3 covers 11 residues. Per germline, CDR1 DFQATT and CDR2 SNEGSKA (reference sequence). The CDR3 DNA reads as TGCAGTGTCCAGAGGAGCGGCGAGCAGTACTTC. It yields the protein CSVQRSGEQYF.

The V and J genes are TRBV28 and TRBJ2-1; TRBD2 matches at 7 bases. CDR3 length: 16 residues. With 4 bases clipped from V and 2 bases from J, the junction kept 8 bases outside the gene matches. The germline CDR1 and CDR2 sequences are MDHEN and SYDVKM. CDR3 region: CASSWRELITYNEQFF. CDR3 DNA: TGTGCCAGCAGTTGGCGGGAGTTAATTACCTACAATGAGCAGTTCTTC.

The gene calls are TRBV2 and TRBJ1-2; tentative D call: TRBD1 (6 bases). Germline lookup yields CDR1 SNHLY and CDR2 FYNNEI. The CDR3 is made up of 18 amino acids. Between the trimmed V and J ends, which lost 8 bases and 1 base, there was a span of 26 bases. The CDR3 spells CASPSPGGQAGFNYGYTF. The CDR3 DNA follows: TGTGCCAGCCCAAGCCCGGGGGGCCAAGCGGGATTTAACTATGGCTACACCTTC.

CDR3 sequence (DNA): TGTGCCAGCAGCTTAGGCCACGGAGGATACAATGAGCAGTTCTTC. It is translated as CASSLGHGGYNEQFF. The chain is built from TRBV11-2 and TRBJ2-1, with D perhaps matching TRBD2 (5 bases). Trimming cost V 1 base and J 4 bases, with 11 bases left between them. In germline, CDR1 is SGHAT, CDR2 FQNNGV. This CDR3 region has 15 residues.

The chain links TRBV24-1 to TRBJ2-7; a possible D gene is TRBD1 (5 bases). CDR1 is KGHDR, CDR2 SFDVKD, per germline. The V end was cut by 2 bases, the J end by 3 bases, with 10 bases between. CDR3 length: 14 amino acids. CDR3: CATSDSAGNYEQYF. DNA of the CDR3: TGTGCCACCAGTGATTCTGCAGGGAACTACGAGCAGTACTTC.

V gene TRBV18 combines with J gene TRBJ1-4, with a possible D match to TRBD1 (5 bases). CDR3 length equals 14 residues. The ends were cut back, 6 bases at V and 6 bases at J, with 14 bases in the middle. CDR1 and CDR2 (germline): KGHSH, LQKENI. The CDR3 nucleotides read TGTGCCAGCTCCCCCCAGGGAGGTTATGAAAAACTGTTTTTT. Translated: CASSPQGGYEKLFF.

This chain joins TRBV3-1 (or the pseudogene TRBV3-2) and TRBJ2-2; the D gene is possibly TRBD1 (6 bases). From germline, CDR1 is LGHDT and CDR2 YNNKEL (reference sequence). This CDR3 spans 12 amino acids. Trimming removed 6 bases from V and 6 bases from J, with 8 bases in between. The CDR3 here is CASRQGPGELFF. CDR3 sequence (DNA): TGTGCCAGCAGACAGGGCCCCGGGGAGCTGTTTTTT.

V is TRBV20-1 and J is TRBJ2-7, with D possibly matching TRBD2 (6 bases). Trimming removed 3 bases from V and 0 bases from J, with 15 bases in between. CDR1 is DFQATT and CDR2 is SNEGSKA in the germline V gene (reference sequence). The CDR3 has 15 residues. DNA for the CDR3: TGCAGTGCTAGTGACGATCAGCGGGCCTCCTACGAGCAGTACTTC. Translation gives CSASDDQRASYEQYF.

V usage is TRBV5-1 and J usage is TRBJ2-1; either TRBD1 or TRBD2 may fit D (5 bases each). Germline CDR1 and CDR2: SGHRS and YFSETQ. V lost 4 bases, J lost 6 bases, and 14 bases lay in between. This CDR3 is 14 amino acids long. The CDR3 DNA is TGCGCCAGCAGCCCCGGGACCTACGGCAATGAGCAGTTCTTC. It is translated as CASSPGTYGNEQFF.

This rearrangement joins TRBV5-1 to TRBJ2-7; D is uncertain. V lost 2 bases to trimming and J lost 6 bases, with 6 bases between them. The CDR3 length is 11 residues. The germline gives CDR1 SGHRS, CDR2 YFSETQ. CDR3 sequence: CASSLTSEQYF. For the CDR3, the DNA is TGCGCCAGCAGCTTAACAAGCGAGCAGTACTTC.

The chain has TRBV28 and TRBJ1-1; 7 positions agree with TRBD1. V lost 4 bases, J lost 0 bases, and 5 bases stayed unmatched. The CDR3 runs 15 residues. Looked up from germline, CDR1 is MDHEN and CDR2 is SYDVKM. CDR3 in amino acids: CASSSTQGMNTEAFF. The CDR3 nucleotides read TGTGCCAGCAGTTCAACACAGGGGATGAACACTGAAGCTTTCTTT.